Below, 16 T cell receptor beta chains from the same sample are listed, as sequenced in a study of shared clonotypes between healthy human individuals. TCRdb's copy holds only in-frame clones and misses some; the assay was immunoSEQ multiplex PCR. The sample consists of some 2,500,000 clones, approximately 93% of them appearing once. Sample: naive CD4+ T cells from PBMCs. Subset in this sample: CD45RA+ positively selected. These receptors all stem from a man aged 18 to 30 in good health. Some clones in this sample may be carry-over from other donors' samples.

This clone appeared once. This chain uses TRBV7-9 with TRBJ2-4; 7 bases are a match to TRBD1. Germline CDR1 reads SEHNR; CDR2 reads FQNEAQ (reference sequence). The CDR3 runs to 14 residues. V was pared by 5 bases and J by 8 bases, with 9 bases of the junction left unmatched. The CDR3 DNA is TGTGCCAGCAGCCTCCGACAGGGTGAGGACATTCAGTACTTC. Residues: CASSLRQGEDIQYF.

About this clone itself: This same CDR3 is encoded by further DNA sequences in the sample. The rearrangement links TRBV28 to TRBJ2-6; maybe TRBD1 (6 bases). CDR1 and CDR2 from the germline V gene are MDHEN and SYDVKM. The CDR3 has 15 amino acids. Trimming shortened V by 6 bases and J by 1 base, and 10 bases separated the two germline ends. CDR3 residues: CASRKGGSGANVLTF. The DNA of the CDR3 is TGTGCCAGCAGGAAAGGGGGTTCTGGGGCCAACGTCCTGACTTTC.

The chain is built from TRBV30 and TRBJ2-7; 9 nucleotides match TRBD1. The CDR3 is 15 amino acids. Germline V CDR1 and CDR2: GTSNPN, SVGIG (reference sequence). The CDR3 protein is CAGGLWTGASYEQYF. The CDR3 nucleotides read TGTGCGGGAGGTTTGTGGACAGGGGCGTCCTACGAGCAGTACTTC.

The chain carries TRBV6-5 and TRBJ2-7; D tentatively fits TRBD1 or TRBD2 (6 bases each). The germline V gene has CDR1 MNHEY and CDR2 SVGAGI. The CDR3 runs 16 residues. V was trimmed by 0 bases and J by 5 bases, leaving 17 bases between them. CDR3 region: CASSYSGKGGLHEQYF. Here the CDR3 DNA reads TGTGCCAGCAGTTACTCGGGAAAGGGGGGTCTGCACGAGCAGTACTTC.

This rearrangement joins TRBV4-2 to TRBJ2-1; D call uncertain. Germline CDR1 and CDR2: LGHNA and YNFKEQ. This CDR3 region has 15 residues. V dropped 3 bases and J dropped 5 bases, with 14 bases sitting between them. The CDR3 sequence: CASSHPGQKNNEQFF. DNA for the CDR3: TGTGCCAGCAGCCATCCGGGCCAGAAGAACAATGAGCAGTTCTTC.

This chain uses TRBV5-1 with TRBJ2-7, with unresolved D. Trimming removed 1 base at V and 0 bases at J, with 11 bases between. This CDR3 has 15 residues. Looked up from germline, CDR1 is SGHRS and CDR2 is YFSETQ. The CDR3 DNA sequence: TGCGCCAGCAGCTTGCATTCCCCTCTCTCCTACGAGCAGTACTTC. Protein product: CASSLHSPLSYEQYF.

The chain couples TRBV5-5 to TRBJ2-3, with 7 bases lining up with TRBD1. This CDR3 contains 15 residues. Germline-derived CDR1 and CDR2 are SGHKS and YYEKEE (reference sequence). The J segment lost 9 bases and the V segment lost 7 bases, leaving 17 bases of the junction unmatched. The chain's CDR3 is CASPDYRGVVGTQYF. The CDR3 DNA follows: TGTGCCAGCCCAGACTACAGGGGCGTGGTGGGGACGCAGTATTTT.

The genes are TRBV7-3 and TRBJ2-3; D possibly matches TRBD1 or TRBD2 (6 bases each). The V gene's germline CDR1 is SGHTA and CDR2 FQGTGA. The CDR3 has 17 amino acids. Trimming removed 1 base at V and 1 base at J, with 15 bases between. The CDR3 region is CASSLMGKGGGTDTQYF. For the CDR3, the DNA is TGTGCCAGCAGCTTAATGGGGAAGGGGGGTGGCACAGATACGCAGTATTTT.

The chain has TRBV2 and TRBJ1-1; tentative D call: TRBD1 (6 bases). Germline CDR1 SNHLY, CDR2 FYNNEI. The CDR3 totals 14 residues. Trimming pared 0 bases from V and 11 bases from J, leaving 16 bases between. The CDR3 protein is CASSEALGGLKAFF. The DNA of the CDR3 is TGTGCCAGCAGTGAAGCGCTTGGGGGGCTCAAGGCTTTCTTT.

The chain combines TRBV19 with TRBJ1-1, with 8 bases matching TRBD1. From germline, CDR1 is LNHDA and CDR2 SQIVND (reference sequence). V lost 7 bases to trimming and J lost 6 bases; unmatched junction nucleotides: 7. The CDR3 sequence is 13 residues long. CDR3 DNA: TGTGCCAGTATGGCAGGGGGCTCCGCTGAAGCTTTCTTT. Its protein product is CASMAGGSAEAFF.

The chain recombines TRBV6-5 with TRBJ2-1; D perhaps matches TRBD2 (5 bases). The length of the CDR3 is 14 residues. Germline V gives CDR1 MNHEY, CDR2 SVGAGI. With 5 bases removed from V and 7 bases from J, the gap between germline ends came to 15 bases. CDR3 nucleotide sequence: TGTGCCAGCAGTGCGGACTCCAACGTTAATGAGCAGTTCTTC. Translated: CASSADSNVNEQFF.

The J gene is TRBJ2-5, the V gene TRBV28; D tentatively reads TRBD1 or TRBD2 (5 bases each). Trimming removed 6 bases from V and 1 base from J, with 18 bases in between. CDR3 length equals 16 residues. CDR1 and CDR2 from the germline V gene are MDHEN and SYDVKM. The CDR3 here is CASRGQGVGVQETQYF. The CDR3, as DNA: TGTGCCAGCAGGGGCCAGGGAGTGGGGGTCCAAGAGACCCAGTACTTC.

The chain is built from TRBV10-2 and TRBJ2-7; 11 bases line up with TRBD2. The germline gives CDR1 WSHSY, CDR2 SAAADI. With V trimmed by 3 bases and J by 3 bases, 10 bases remained unmatched. This CDR3 has 17 amino acids. CDR3 DNA sequence: TGCGCCAGCAGTGATACTAGCGGGAGTGCCCCACTCTACGAGCAGTACTTC. Its translation: CASSDTSGSAPLYEQYF.

V usage is TRBV6-5 and J usage is TRBJ2-7, with TRBD2 as a possible D gene (6 bases). Germline V gene data show CDR1 as MNHEY and CDR2 as SVGAGI. V was trimmed by 6 bases and J by 7 bases, leaving 10 bases between them. The CDR3 loop spans 11 amino acids. CDR3 loop: CASSGGGEQYF. CDR3 bases: TGTGCCAGCAGCGGGGGTGGAGAGCAGTACTTC.

About this clone: The sample carries other DNA sequences with the same CDR3. V usage is TRBV27 and J usage is TRBJ2-7; D not resolved. Germline-derived CDR1 and CDR2 are MNHEY and SMNVEV (reference sequence). The ends were cut back, 5 bases at V and 0 bases at J, with 5 bases in the middle. CDR3 length equals 12 residues. The CDR3 here is CASSRSSYEQYF. The CDR3 nucleotides read TGTGCCAGCAGTAGGAGCTCCTACGAGCAGTACTTC.

The chain uses TRBV28 and TRBJ1-5, with TRBD1 as a possible D gene (6 bases). V lost 6 bases and J lost 4, with 19 bases in between. CDR3 size: 16 residues. Germline values: CDR1 MDHEN, CDR2 SYDVKM. This CDR3 reads CASRPAGAERNQPQHF. The CDR3 DNA is TGTGCCAGCAGGCCGGCGGGGGCAGAGAGAAATCAGCCCCAGCATTTT.